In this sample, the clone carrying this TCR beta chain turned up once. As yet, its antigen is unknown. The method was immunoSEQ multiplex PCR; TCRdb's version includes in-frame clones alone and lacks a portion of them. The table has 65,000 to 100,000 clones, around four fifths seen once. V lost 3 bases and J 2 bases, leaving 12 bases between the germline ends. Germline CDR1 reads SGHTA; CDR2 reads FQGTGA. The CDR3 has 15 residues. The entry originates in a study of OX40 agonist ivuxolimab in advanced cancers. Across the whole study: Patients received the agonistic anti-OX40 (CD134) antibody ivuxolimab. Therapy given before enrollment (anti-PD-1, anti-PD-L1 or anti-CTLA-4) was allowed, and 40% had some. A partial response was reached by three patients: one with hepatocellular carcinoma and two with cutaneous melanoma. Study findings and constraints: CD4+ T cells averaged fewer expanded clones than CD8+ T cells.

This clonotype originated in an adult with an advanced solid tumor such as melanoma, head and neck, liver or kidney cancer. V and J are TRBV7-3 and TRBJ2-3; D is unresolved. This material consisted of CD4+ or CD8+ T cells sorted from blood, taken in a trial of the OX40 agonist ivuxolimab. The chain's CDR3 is CASSFLGRYTDTQYF. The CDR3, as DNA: TGTGCCAGCAGCTTCCTTGGTCGTTACACAGATACGCAGTATTTT.